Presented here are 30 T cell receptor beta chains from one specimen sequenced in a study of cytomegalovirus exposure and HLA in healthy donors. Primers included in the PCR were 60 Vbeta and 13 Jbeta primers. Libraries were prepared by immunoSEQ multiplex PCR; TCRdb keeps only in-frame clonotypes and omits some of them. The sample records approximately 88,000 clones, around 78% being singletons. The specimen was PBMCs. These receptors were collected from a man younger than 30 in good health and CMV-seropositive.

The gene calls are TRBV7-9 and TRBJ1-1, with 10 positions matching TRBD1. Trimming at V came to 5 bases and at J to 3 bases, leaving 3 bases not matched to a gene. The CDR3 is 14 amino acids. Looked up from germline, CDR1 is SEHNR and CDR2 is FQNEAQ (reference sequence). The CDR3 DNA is TGTGCCAGCAGCCGACAGGGGGCGTACACTGAAGCTTTCTTT. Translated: CASSRQGAYTEAFF.

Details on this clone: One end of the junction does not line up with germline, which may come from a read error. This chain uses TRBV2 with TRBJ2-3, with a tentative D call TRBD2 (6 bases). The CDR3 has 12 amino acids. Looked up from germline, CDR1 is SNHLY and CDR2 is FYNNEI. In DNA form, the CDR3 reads TGTGCCGGCAGGGAGGATGGAGATACGCAGTATTTT. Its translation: CAGREDGDTQYF. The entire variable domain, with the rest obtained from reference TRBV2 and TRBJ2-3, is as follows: EPEVTQTPSHQVTQMGQEVILRCVPISNHLYFYWYRQILGQKVEFLVSFYNNEISEKSEIFDDQFSVERPDGSNFTLKIRSTKLEDSAMYFCAGREDGDTQYFGPGTRLTVL.

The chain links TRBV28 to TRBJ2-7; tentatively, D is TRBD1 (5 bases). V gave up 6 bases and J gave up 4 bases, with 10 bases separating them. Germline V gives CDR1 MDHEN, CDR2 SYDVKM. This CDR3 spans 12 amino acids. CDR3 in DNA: TGTGCCAGCAGCCAGACAGCATACGAGCAGTACTTC. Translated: CASSQTAYEQYF.

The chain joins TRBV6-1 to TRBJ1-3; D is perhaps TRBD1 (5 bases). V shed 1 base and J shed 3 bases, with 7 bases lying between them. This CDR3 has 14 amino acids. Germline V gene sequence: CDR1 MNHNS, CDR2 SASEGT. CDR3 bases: TGTGCCAGCAGTGAAGTGACAGTTGGAAACACCATATATTTT. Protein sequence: CASSEVTVGNTIYF.

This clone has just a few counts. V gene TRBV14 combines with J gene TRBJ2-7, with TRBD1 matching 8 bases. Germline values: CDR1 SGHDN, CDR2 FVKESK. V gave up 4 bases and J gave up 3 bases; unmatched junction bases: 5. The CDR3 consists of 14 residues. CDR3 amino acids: CASSRDRGDYEQYF. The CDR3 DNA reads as TGTGCCAGCAGCCGAGACAGGGGTGACTACGAGCAGTACTTC.

CDR3 nucleotide sequence: TGTGCCAGTAGTATAACTAGCGGGAGTTACGAGCAGTACTTC. Translated: CASSITSGSYEQYF. The chain couples TRBV19 to TRBJ2-7; TRBD2 matches at 11 bases. The germline CDR1 and CDR2 sequences are LNHDA and SQIVND (reference sequence). This CDR3 comprises 14 residues. V trimming: 2 bases; J trimming: 4 bases; junction bases outside the gene matches: 1.

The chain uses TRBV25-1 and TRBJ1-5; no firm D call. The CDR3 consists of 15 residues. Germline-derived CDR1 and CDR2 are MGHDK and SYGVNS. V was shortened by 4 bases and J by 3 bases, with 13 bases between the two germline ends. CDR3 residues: CASSGAGEANQPQHF. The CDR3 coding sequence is TGTGCCAGCAGTGGGGCTGGGGAGGCCAATCAGCCCCAGCATTTT.

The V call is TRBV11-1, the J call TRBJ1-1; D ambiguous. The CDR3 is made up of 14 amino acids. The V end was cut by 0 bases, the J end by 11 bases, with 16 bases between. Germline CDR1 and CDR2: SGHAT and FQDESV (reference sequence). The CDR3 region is CASSLAGVAGMAFF. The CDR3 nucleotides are TGTGCCAGCAGCTTAGCGGGTGTGGCGGGAATGGCTTTCTTT.

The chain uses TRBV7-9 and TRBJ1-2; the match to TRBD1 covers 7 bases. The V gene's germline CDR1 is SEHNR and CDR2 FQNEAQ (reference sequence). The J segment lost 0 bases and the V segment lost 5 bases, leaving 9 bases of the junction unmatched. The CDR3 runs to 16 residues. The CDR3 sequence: CASSRVGTAANYGYTF. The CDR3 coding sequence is TGTGCCAGCAGCAGAGTTGGGACAGCAGCTAACTATGGCTACACCTTC.

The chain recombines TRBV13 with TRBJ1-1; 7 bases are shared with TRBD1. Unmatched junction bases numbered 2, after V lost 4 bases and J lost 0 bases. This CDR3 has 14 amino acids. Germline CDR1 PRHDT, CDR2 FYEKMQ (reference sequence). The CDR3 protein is CASSWGQLNTEAFF. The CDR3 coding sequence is TGTGCCAGCAGCTGGGGACAGCTGAACACTGAAGCTTTCTTT.

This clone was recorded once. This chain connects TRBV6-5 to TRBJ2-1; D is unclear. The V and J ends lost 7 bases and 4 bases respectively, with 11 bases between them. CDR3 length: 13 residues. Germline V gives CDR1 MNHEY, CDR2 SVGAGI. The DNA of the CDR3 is TGTGCCAGCACCGCCCCAGGTTACAATGAGCAGTTCTTC. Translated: CASTAPGYNEQFF.

The CDR3 spells CATRATSSPGEAFF. The CDR3 region has the DNA TGTGCCACCCGCGCCACATCCTCACCAGGAGAAGCTTTCTTT. V and J are TRBV10-3 and TRBJ1-1; D not certain. The germline V and J ends were trimmed by 10 bases and 8 bases, with 23 bases remaining between them. Germline assignment: CDR1 ENHRY and CDR2 SYGVKD. The CDR3 has 14 residues.

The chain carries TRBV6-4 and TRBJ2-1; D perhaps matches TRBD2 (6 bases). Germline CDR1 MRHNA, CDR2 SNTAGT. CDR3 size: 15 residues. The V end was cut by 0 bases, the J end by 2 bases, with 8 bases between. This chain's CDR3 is CASSDSGGAYNEQFF. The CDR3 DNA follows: TGTGCCAGCAGTGACTCAGGCGGGGCCTACAATGAGCAGTTCTTC.

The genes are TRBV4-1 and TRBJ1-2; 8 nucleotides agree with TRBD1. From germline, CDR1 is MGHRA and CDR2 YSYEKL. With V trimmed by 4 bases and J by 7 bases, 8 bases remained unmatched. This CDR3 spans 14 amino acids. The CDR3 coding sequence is TGCGCCAGCAGCCTCGTTGGACAGGGCTCTGGCTACACCTTC. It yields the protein CASSLVGQGSGYTF.

The DNA of the CDR3 is TGCGCCAGCAGCCAAGATCTCAGATCCGGGACAGGGTATGGAGGCTACACCTTC. Its translation is CASSQDLRSGTGYGGYTF. The chain carries TRBV4-1 and TRBJ1-2; 9 bases match TRBD1. Trimming took 0 bases from V and 8 from J; bases not matched to a gene: 16. Germline V gene sequence: CDR1 MGHRA, CDR2 YSYEKL. This CDR3 has 18 amino acids.

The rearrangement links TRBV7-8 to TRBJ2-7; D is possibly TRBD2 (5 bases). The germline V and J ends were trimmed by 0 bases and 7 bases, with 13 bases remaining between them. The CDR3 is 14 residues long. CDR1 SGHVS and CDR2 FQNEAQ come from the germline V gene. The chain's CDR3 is CASSLAGAPREQYF. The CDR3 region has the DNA TGTGCCAGCAGCTTAGCGGGAGCACCTAGAGAGCAGTACTTC.

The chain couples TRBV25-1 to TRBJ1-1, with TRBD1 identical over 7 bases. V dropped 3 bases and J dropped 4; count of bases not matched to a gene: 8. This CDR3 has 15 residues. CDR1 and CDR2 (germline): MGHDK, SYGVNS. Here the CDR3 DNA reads TGTGCCAGCAGTGATCCACAGGGGAGTACCACTGAAGCTTTCTTT. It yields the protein CASSDPQGSTTEAFF.

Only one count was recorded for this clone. As DNA, the CDR3 is TGCGCCAGCAGTTCGTCCCAGGTTCACGAGCAGTACTTC. It is translated as CASSSSQVHEQYF. The chain is built from TRBV10-2 and TRBJ2-5; D uncertain. The J call is in doubt because the DNA end fits TRBJ2-7 better. This CDR3 is built from 13 residues. Germline-derived CDR1 and CDR2 are WSHSY and SAAADI.

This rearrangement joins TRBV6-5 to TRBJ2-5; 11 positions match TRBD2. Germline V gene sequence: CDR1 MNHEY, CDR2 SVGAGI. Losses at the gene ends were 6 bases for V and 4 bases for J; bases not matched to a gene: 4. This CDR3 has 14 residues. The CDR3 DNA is TGTGCCAGCAGCCTACTAGCGGGAGCAGAGACCCAGTACTTC. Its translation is CASSLLAGAETQYF.

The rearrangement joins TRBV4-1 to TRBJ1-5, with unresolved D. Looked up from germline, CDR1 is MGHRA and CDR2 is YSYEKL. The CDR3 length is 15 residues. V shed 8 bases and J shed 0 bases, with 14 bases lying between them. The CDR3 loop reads CASSKTAASNQPQHF. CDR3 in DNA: TGCGCCAGCTCCAAGACGGCGGCTAGCAATCAGCCCCAGCATTTT.

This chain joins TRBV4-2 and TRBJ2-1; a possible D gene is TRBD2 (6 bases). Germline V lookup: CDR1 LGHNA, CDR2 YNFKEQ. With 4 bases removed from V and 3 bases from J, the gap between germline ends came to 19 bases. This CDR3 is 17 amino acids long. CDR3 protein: CASSPGGGAGHYNEQFF. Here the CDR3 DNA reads TGTGCCAGCAGCCCCGGTGGGGGAGCGGGCCACTACAATGAGCAGTTCTTC.

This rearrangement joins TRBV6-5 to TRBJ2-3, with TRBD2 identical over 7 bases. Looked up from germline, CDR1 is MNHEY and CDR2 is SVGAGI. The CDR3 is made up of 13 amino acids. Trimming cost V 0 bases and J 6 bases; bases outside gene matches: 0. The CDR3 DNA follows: TGTGCCAGCAGTTACTCGGGGGGGGATACGCAGTATTTT. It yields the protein CASSYSGGDTQYF.

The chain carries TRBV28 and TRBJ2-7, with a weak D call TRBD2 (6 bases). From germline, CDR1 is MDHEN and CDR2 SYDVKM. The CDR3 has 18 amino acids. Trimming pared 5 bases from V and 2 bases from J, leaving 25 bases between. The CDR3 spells CASSRQPHRTTMPYEQYF. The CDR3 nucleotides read TGTGCCAGCAGTCGACAACCTCATAGGACTACCATGCCCTACGAGCAGTACTTC.

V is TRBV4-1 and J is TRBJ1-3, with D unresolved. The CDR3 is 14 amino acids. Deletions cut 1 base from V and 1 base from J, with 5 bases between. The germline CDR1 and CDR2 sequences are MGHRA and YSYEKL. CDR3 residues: CASSQVTSGNTIYF. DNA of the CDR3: TGCGCCAGCAGCCAAGTCACTTCTGGAAACACCATATATTTT.

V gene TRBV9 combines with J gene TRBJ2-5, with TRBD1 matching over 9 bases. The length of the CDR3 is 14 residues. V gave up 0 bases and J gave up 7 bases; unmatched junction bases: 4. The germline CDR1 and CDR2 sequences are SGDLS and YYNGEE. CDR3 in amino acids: CASSVGTGGWTQYF. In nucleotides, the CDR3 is TGTGCCAGCAGCGTAGGAACAGGGGGCTGGACCCAGTACTTC.

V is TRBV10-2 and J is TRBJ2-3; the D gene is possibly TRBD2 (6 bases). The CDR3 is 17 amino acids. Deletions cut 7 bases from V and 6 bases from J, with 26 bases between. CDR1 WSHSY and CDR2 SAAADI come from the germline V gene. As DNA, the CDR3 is TGCGCCAGCAATTTAGGGAGTGCCCGTACGGGAGCCGATACGCAGTATTTT. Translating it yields CASNLGSARTGADTQYF.

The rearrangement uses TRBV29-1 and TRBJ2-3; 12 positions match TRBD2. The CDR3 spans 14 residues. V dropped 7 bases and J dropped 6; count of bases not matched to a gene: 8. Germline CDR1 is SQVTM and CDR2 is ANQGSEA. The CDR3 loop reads CSAKTSGGWDTQYF. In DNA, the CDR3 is TGCAGCGCTAAGACTAGCGGGGGATGGGATACGCAGTATTTT.

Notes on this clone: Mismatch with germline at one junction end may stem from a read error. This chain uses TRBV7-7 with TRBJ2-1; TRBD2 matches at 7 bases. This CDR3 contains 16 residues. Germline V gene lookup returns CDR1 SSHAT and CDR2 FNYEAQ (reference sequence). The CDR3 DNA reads TGTGCTAGCAGCTTAGGGGCCAGCGGGGCGTACAATGAGCAGTTCTTC. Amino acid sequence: CASSLGASGAYNEQFF.

The CDR3 here is CAISEWISGKHNEQFF. CDR3 sequence (DNA): TGTGCCATCAGTGAGTGGATTAGCGGGAAACACAATGAGCAGTTCTTC. V and J are TRBV10-3 and TRBJ2-1, with TRBD2 identical over 8 bases. Germline lookup yields CDR1 ENHRY and CDR2 SYGVKD. V lost 1 base, J lost 5 bases, and 7 bases stayed unmatched. The CDR3 loop spans 16 amino acids.

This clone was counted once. The CDR3 DNA reads as TGTGCCAGCAGCCAAGACTTGGGCTATACGCAGTATTTT. It translates to CASSQDLGYTQYF. This sequence joins TRBV14 and TRBJ2-3; D not resolved. Per germline, CDR1 SGHDN and CDR2 FVKESK. V dropped 0 bases and J dropped 7 bases, with 8 bases sitting between them. The CDR3 loop spans 13 amino acids.